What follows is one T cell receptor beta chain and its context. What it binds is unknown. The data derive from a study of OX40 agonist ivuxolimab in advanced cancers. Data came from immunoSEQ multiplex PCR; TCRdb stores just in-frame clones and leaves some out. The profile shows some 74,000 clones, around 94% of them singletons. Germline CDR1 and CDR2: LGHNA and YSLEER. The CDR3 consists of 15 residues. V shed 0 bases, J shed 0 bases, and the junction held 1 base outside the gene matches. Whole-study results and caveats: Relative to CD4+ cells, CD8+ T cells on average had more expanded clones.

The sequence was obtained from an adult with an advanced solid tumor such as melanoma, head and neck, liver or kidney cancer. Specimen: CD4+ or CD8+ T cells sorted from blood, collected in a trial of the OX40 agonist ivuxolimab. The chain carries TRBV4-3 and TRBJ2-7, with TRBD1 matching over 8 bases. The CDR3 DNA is TGCGCCAGCAGCCAAGATCAGGGGGCCTCCTACGAGCAGTACTTC. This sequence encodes CASSQDQGASYEQYF.